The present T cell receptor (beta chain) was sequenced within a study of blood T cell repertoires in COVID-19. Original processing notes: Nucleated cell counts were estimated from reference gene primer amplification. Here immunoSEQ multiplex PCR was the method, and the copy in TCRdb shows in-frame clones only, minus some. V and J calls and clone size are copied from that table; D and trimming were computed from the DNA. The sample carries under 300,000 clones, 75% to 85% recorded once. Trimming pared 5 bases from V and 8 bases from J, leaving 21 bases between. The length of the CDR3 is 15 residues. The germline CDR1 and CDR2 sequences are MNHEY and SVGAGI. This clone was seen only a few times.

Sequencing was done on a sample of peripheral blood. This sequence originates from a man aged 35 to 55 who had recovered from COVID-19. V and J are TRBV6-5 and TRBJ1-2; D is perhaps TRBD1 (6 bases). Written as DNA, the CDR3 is TGTGCCAGCAGTAAACTACGGACAGTCGTTGGAGGCTACACCTTC. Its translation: CASSKLRTVVGGYTF.